A single sample is the source of the 32 T cell receptor beta chains below, sequenced in a study of spatial heterogeneity in lung cancer. Their target antigens are unknown. Study results and caveats: Higher tumor mutation counts went along with higher counts of expanded intratumoral alpha and beta TCRs.

The time point here: sample taken at primary tumor resection. Via MiXCR, TCRdb re-called the 5' RACE reads, giving one row per CDR3 protein. Among around 95,000 distinct CDR3 sequences listed, 4% to 4.5% were seen once. The material was lung tumor tissue, obtained at surgery. All receptors come from a male donor with early-stage non-small cell lung cancer.

In its sample, this clonotype was seen many times. The rearrangement links TRBV10-3 to TRBJ1-2; no reliable D call. The ends were cut back, 0 bases at V and 2 bases at J, with 13 bases in the middle. Germline values: CDR1 ENHRY, CDR2 SYGVKD. This CDR3 is 16 amino acids long. CDR3 residues: CAISESRVLLNYGYTF. The CDR3 DNA is TGTGCCATCAGTGAGTCGAGGGTGTTGTTGAACTATGGCTACACCTTC.

This clonotype has a count of ten or more. The chain is built from TRBV5-5 and TRBJ2-7, with TRBD1 matching over 8 bases. Trimming removed 0 bases from V and 4 bases from J; junction bases left unmatched: 9. The germline V gene has CDR1 SGHKS and CDR2 YYEKEE (reference sequence). This CDR3 has 16 residues. Written as DNA, the CDR3 is TGTGCCAGCAGCTTGGTAGGAGGACAGGGCCTATACGAGCAGTACTTC. Translated, it gives CASSLVGGQGLYEQYF.

In its sample, this clonotype was seen many times. The V call is TRBV6-1, the J call TRBJ2-2; D remains unclear. The CDR3 sequence is 14 residues long. The germline V gene encodes CDR1 MNHNS and CDR2 SASEGT. V lost 7 bases to trimming and J lost 6 bases, with 15 bases between them. For the CDR3, the DNA is TGTGCCAGCAAAATCCGGCCTGCACCCGGGGAGCTGTTTTTT. It codes for CASKIRPAPGELFF.

Many counts were recorded for this clonotype. V and J are TRBV7-9 and TRBJ2-3, with 7 bases matching TRBD2. Germline V CDR1 and CDR2: SEHNR, FQNEAQ (reference sequence). Unmatched junction bases numbered 10, after V lost 4 bases and J lost 0 bases. The CDR3 length is 17 residues. The DNA for the CDR3 is TGTGCCAGCAGCTCAAAAGGCCCGGGACTAAGCACAGATACGCAGTATTTT. This encodes CASSSKGPGLSTDTQYF.

The chain carries TRBV18 and TRBJ1-1; TRBD1 might be the D (6 bases). The ends were cut back, 6 bases at V and 4 bases at J, with 15 bases in the middle. CDR1 and CDR2 (germline): KGHSH, LQKENI. The CDR3 is made up of 14 amino acids. CDR3 sequence reads: CASSAGQGRTEAFF. The DNA of the CDR3 is TGTGCCAGCTCGGCCGGGCAGGGGCGCACTGAAGCTTTCTTT. Full variable domain (remainder filled in from reference TRBV18 and TRBJ1-1): NAGVMQNPRHLVRRRGQEARLRCSPMKGHSHVYWYRQLPEEGLKFMVYLQKENIIDESGMPKERFSAEFPKEGPSILRIQQVVRGDSAAYFCASSAGQGRTEAFFGQGTRLTVV.

This clonotype was detected ten times or more. The J gene is TRBJ1-1, the V gene TRBV20-1; 11 bases are shared with TRBD1. Trimming took 6 bases from V and 3 from J; bases not matched to a gene: 3. The CDR3 extends over 13 amino acids. The germline V gene has CDR1 DFQATT and CDR2 SNEGSKA (reference sequence). The chain's CDR3 is CSAGTGGYTEAFF. The CDR3 bases are TGCAGTGCCGGGACAGGGGGTTACACTGAAGCTTTCTTT.

This clonotype was recorded at least ten times. The chain recombines TRBV6-4 with TRBJ2-2; D gene unclear. Trimming stripped 7 bases from V and 5 bases from J, with 14 bases between. The length of the CDR3 is 14 residues. The germline gives CDR1 MRHNA, CDR2 SNTAGT. CDR3 sequence reads: CASTPTPGTGELFF. Here the CDR3 DNA reads TGTGCCAGCACCCCCACCCCGGGTACCGGGGAGCTGTTTTTT.

The V and J genes are TRBV28 and TRBJ2-5; maybe TRBD1 (5 bases). The CDR3 is 15 amino acids. Looked up from germline, CDR1 is MDHEN and CDR2 is SYDVKM. V lost 3 bases, J lost 7 bases, and 18 bases lay in between. The CDR3 bases are TGTGCCAGCAGTTTCGGCCCCAGGGAACTGGCGACCCAGTACTTC. Translated, it gives CASSFGPRELATQYF.

In this sample, this clonotype turned up many times. DNA for the CDR3: TGTGCCAGCAGTTTAATTGCGGGCAGCTCCTACGAGCAGTACTTC. Translated, it gives CASSLIAGSSYEQYF. The chain joins TRBV6-2 or TRBV6-3 to TRBJ2-7, with D perhaps TRBD2 (5 bases). CDR3 length: 15 amino acids. Trimming left V 4 bases short and J 0 bases short, with 13 bases between. The germline V gene has CDR1 MNHEY and CDR2 SVGEGT.

Ten or more counts support this clonotype. This chain links TRBV5-5 with TRBJ2-7; a possible D gene is TRBD1 (6 bases). The CDR3 contains 13 residues. CDR1 and CDR2 from the germline V gene are SGHKS and YYEKEE (reference sequence). Trimming removed 0 bases from V and 9 bases from J, with 13 bases in between. CDR3 nucleotide sequence: TGTGCCAGCAGCTTGGCCCCAGGGGTCGGGCAGTACTTC. The encoded protein is CASSLAPGVGQYF. Using reference TRBV5-5 and TRBJ2-7 for the parts outside the CDR3, the full variable domain is DAGVTQSPTHLIKTRGQQVTLRCSPISGHKSVSWYQQVLGQGPQFIFQYYEKEERGRGNFPDRFSARQFPNYSSELNVNALLLGDSALYLCASSLAPGVGQYFGPGTRLTVT.

The sample holds many counts of this clonotype. The chain has TRBV5-1 and TRBJ1-1; a possible D gene is TRBD1 (6 bases). Germline V gene lookup returns CDR1 SGHRS and CDR2 YFSETQ. V gave up 2 bases and J gave up 0 bases, with 11 bases separating them. This CDR3 region has 15 residues. This chain's CDR3 is CASSLGDTMNTEAFF. CDR3 coding DNA: TGCGCCAGCAGCTTAGGGGACACCATGAACACTGAAGCTTTCTTT. Combining the CDR3 with reference TRBV5-1 and TRBJ1-1 gives the whole variable domain KAGVTQTPRYLIKTRGQQVTLSCSPISGHRSVSWYQQTPGQGLQFLFEYFSETQRNKGNFPGRFSGRQFSNSRSEMNVSTLELGDSALYLCASSLGDTMNTEAFFGQGTRLTVV.

There are a few counts of this clonotype. The gene calls are TRBV29-1 and TRBJ2-1, with D possibly being TRBD1 or TRBD2 (6 bases each). Germline V gene sequence: CDR1 SQVTM, CDR2 ANQGSEA. The CDR3 sequence is 12 residues long. V lost 5 bases and J 8 bases, leaving 13 bases between the germline ends. The CDR3 DNA is TGCAGCGTTCTCCTGGGGGGCCATGAGCAGTTCTTC. Translating it yields CSVLLGGHEQFF.

The chain recombines TRBV7-8 with TRBJ2-2; 10 bases line up with TRBD2. Germline lookup yields CDR1 SGHVS and CDR2 FQNEAQ. V trimming: 2 bases; J trimming: 3 bases; junction bases outside the gene matches: 9. The CDR3 consists of 18 residues. CDR3 amino acids: CASSLPHSGRRDTGELFF. The CDR3 region has the DNA TGTGCCAGCAGCTTACCCCATAGCGGGAGGCGCGACACCGGGGAGCTGTTTTTT.

This clonotype was observed at least ten times. This CDR3 reads CSVGETQYF. The CDR3 bases are TGCAGCGTTGGAGAGACCCAGTACTTC. This chain joins TRBV29-1 and TRBJ2-5; D unclear. The CDR3 contains 9 residues. CDR1 is SQVTM, CDR2 ANQGSEA, per germline. Trimming took off 4 bases at V and 4 bases at J, with 1 base between the two ends.

At least ten counts were recorded for this clonotype. This chain joins TRBV30 and TRBJ1-1; 7 bases match TRBD1. The CDR3 is 15 residues long. The V gene's germline CDR1 is GTSNPN and CDR2 SVGIG (reference sequence). After removal of 4 bases from V and 3 bases from J, the junction contained 11 bases not matched to a gene. The CDR3 DNA follows: TGTGCCTGGACCAGAACGGGGACAGTGGACACTGAAGCTTTCTTT. Translated: CAWTRTGTVDTEAFF. The full variable domain, with the rest looked up from reference TRBV30 and TRBJ1-1, is SQTIHQWPATLVQPVGSPLSLECTVEGTSNPNLYWYRQAAGRGLQLLFYSVGIGQISSEVPQNLSASRPQDRQFILSSKKLLLSDSGFYLCAWTRTGTVDTEAFFGQGTRLTVV.

This clonotype was found many times. CDR3 amino acids: CASSESYTTGELFF. CDR3 in DNA: TGTGCCAGCAGTGAATCTTACACCACCGGGGAGCTGTTTTTT. V gene TRBV2 combines with J gene TRBJ2-2; no reliable D call. CDR3 length: 14 residues. Trimming stripped 2 bases from V and 4 bases from J, with 8 bases between. Germline V lookup: CDR1 SNHLY, CDR2 FYNNEI.

This clonotype was recorded a few times. V gene TRBV2 combines with J gene TRBJ2-5; the D gene is possibly TRBD1 (6 bases). The germline V and J ends were trimmed by 7 bases and 0 bases, with 12 bases remaining between them. This CDR3 spans 14 amino acids. Per germline, CDR1 SNHLY and CDR2 FYNNEI. CDR3: CASKRDTYQETQYF. DNA for the CDR3: TGTGCCAGCAAACGGGACACCTACCAAGAGACCCAGTACTTC.

This clonotype was detected many times. The chain combines TRBV6-1 with TRBJ1-1; no reliable D call. CDR3 length: 12 residues. Between the trimmed V and J ends, which lost 7 bases and 6 bases, there was a span of 12 bases. CDR1 MNHNS and CDR2 SASEGT come from the germline V gene. CDR3 bases: TGTGCCAGCAAGTTGATGGATCCTGAAGCTTTCTTT. This translates into CASKLMDPEAFF.

This clonotype was seen at least ten times. The chain employs TRBV6-5 and TRBJ1-4; D is perhaps TRBD1 (5 bases). From germline, CDR1 is MNHEY and CDR2 SVGAGI. This CDR3 spans 13 amino acids. V shed 5 bases and J shed 8 bases, with 12 bases lying between them. The DNA of the CDR3 is TGTGCCAGCAGTAGGGGACTGCGGGAAAAACTGTTTTTT. It codes for CASSRGLREKLFF.

This clonotype was detected a few times. The J gene is TRBJ2-3, the V gene TRBV20-1; D is uncertain. Germline V gene lookup returns CDR1 DFQATT and CDR2 SNEGSKA (reference sequence). V was trimmed by 1 base and J by 2 bases, leaving 10 bases between them. The CDR3 has 14 residues. The CDR3 sequence is CSARVPANTDTQYF. CDR3 coding DNA: TGCAGTGCTAGAGTCCCAGCCAACACAGATACGCAGTATTTT.

This clonotype was recorded at least ten times. This sequence joins TRBV6-6 and TRBJ2-7; D possibly corresponds to TRBD1 (5 bases). V was cut by 0 bases and J by 0 bases, with 9 bases left in between. The CDR3 has 15 residues. Germline V gives CDR1 MNHNY, CDR2 SVGAGI (reference sequence). CDR3 loop: CASSYSTESSYEQYF. CDR3 nucleotides: TGTGCCAGCAGTTACTCGACAGAAAGCTCCTACGAGCAGTACTTC.

In its sample, this clonotype was seen many times. The chain joins TRBV5-1 to TRBJ1-1; D possibly corresponds to TRBD1 (6 bases). The germline V gene has CDR1 SGHRS and CDR2 YFSETQ. V dropped 2 bases and J dropped 3 bases, with 8 bases sitting between them. This CDR3 region has 13 residues. CDR3 nucleotide sequence: TGCGCCAGCAGCTTCCGGACAGACACTGAAGCTTTCTTT. Protein sequence: CASSFRTDTEAFF.

The chain joins TRBV6-1 to TRBJ2-1; D unclear. Trimming stripped 8 bases from V and 9 bases from J, with 26 bases between. Germline CDR1 is MNHNS and CDR2 is SASEGT. The CDR3 has 16 amino acids. The CDR3 is CASHPNRVSRMGEQFF. CDR3 nucleotides: TGTGCCAGCCACCCAAACCGGGTCTCCCGCATGGGTGAGCAGTTCTTC.

The table lists this clonotype with many counts. This sequence joins TRBV12-3 or TRBV12-4 and TRBJ2-5; 7 nucleotides match TRBD2. With 3 bases clipped from V and 1 base from J, the junction kept 2 bases outside the gene matches. The CDR3 spans 14 residues. CDR3 loop: CASSFQRGQETQYF. CDR3 DNA sequence: TGTGCCAGCAGTTTCCAGCGGGGCCAAGAGACCCAGTACTTC.

By share, this clonotype ranks as medium-sized. The chain joins TRBV14 to TRBJ2-1; no firm D call. The CDR3 contains 15 residues. V was clipped by 1 base and J by 0 bases, with 7 bases between them. Germline assignment: CDR1 SGHDN and CDR2 FVKESK. CDR3 region: CASSQVSFSYNEQFF. The CDR3 bases are TGTGCCAGCAGCCAAGTCAGCTTCTCCTACAATGAGCAGTTCTTC.

This clonotype has just a few counts. The chain carries TRBV6-1 and TRBJ2-2; no clear D. The CDR3 runs to 14 residues. The germline V and J ends were trimmed by 8 bases and 0 bases, with 10 bases remaining between them. Looked up from germline, CDR1 is MNHNS and CDR2 is SASEGT. The CDR3 DNA reads as TGTGCCAGCCGAGCTCTTTCGAACACCGGGGAGCTGTTTTTT. Protein sequence: CASRALSNTGELFF.

V and J are TRBV2 and TRBJ2-1, with D tentatively TRBD2 (5 bases). CDR1 SNHLY and CDR2 FYNNEI come from the germline V gene. The CDR3 is made up of 12 amino acids. The germline V and J ends were trimmed by 6 bases and 7 bases, with 10 bases remaining between them. The CDR3 bases are TGTGCCAGCAGAATGGACTGGAATGAGCAGTTCTTC. As protein: CASRMDWNEQFF.

This clonotype was found many times. The rearrangement joins TRBV5-1 to TRBJ2-5, with D possibly being TRBD2 (6 bases). The length of the CDR3 is 14 residues. V lost 4 bases and J lost 0, with 10 bases in between. Germline values: CDR1 SGHRS, CDR2 YFSETQ. The CDR3 bases are TGCGCCAGCAGCGGGACTTTGTACCAAGAGACCCAGTACTTC. Translating gives CASSGTLYQETQYF.

V and J are TRBV29-1 and TRBJ1-4; 7 bases map to TRBD1. Germline trimming cut 6 bases from V and 7 bases from J; bases unmatched to any gene: 11. This CDR3 has 14 residues. Per the germline V gene, CDR1 is SQVTM and CDR2 is ANQGSEA. CDR3 sequence: CSVYGGGEGEKLFF. The CDR3 DNA sequence: TGCAGCGTCTACGGAGGGGGCGAGGGTGAAAAACTGTTTTTT. Full variable domain (outside the CDR3, taken from reference TRBV29-1 and TRBJ1-4): SAVISQKPSRDICQRGTSLTIQCQVDSQVTMMFWYRQQPGQSLTLIATANQGSEATYESGFVIDKFPISRPNLTFSTLTVSNMSPEDSSIYLCSVYGGGEGEKLFFGSGTQLSVL.

A word on this clonotype: Given a much more abundant clone one base away, this may be a read error. The chain recombines TRBV6-5 with TRBJ1-1; TRBD1 aligns across 8 bases. This CDR3 contains 14 residues. Germline V gene data show CDR1 as MNHEY and CDR2 as SVGAGI. The CDR3 DNA sequence: TGTGCCTGCAGTGCAACAGGGGGGAGACCTGAAGCTTTCTTT. It encodes CACSATGGRPEAFF.

The CDR3 is CAWSFAGDNSPLHF. For the CDR3, the DNA is TGTGCCTGGAGTTTCGCAGGGGATAATTCACCCCTCCACTTT. V is TRBV30 and J is TRBJ1-6; TRBD1 is a possible D gene (6 bases). This CDR3 has 14 residues. V dropped 2 bases and J dropped 5 bases, with 10 bases sitting between them. Germline-derived CDR1 and CDR2 are GTSNPN and SVGIG (reference sequence).

The V call is TRBV10-3, the J call TRBJ2-7, with unresolved D. Trimming took off 4 bases at V and 4 bases at J, with 5 bases between the two ends. This CDR3 is built from 11 residues. Germline-derived CDR1 and CDR2 are ENHRY and SYGVKD. The CDR3 loop reads CAISAGYEQYF. CDR3 DNA: TGTGCCATCAGTGCGGGTTACGAGCAGTACTTC.